The rows below give T cell receptor beta chains drawn from one sample of a study of cytomegalovirus exposure and HLA in healthy donors. Using immunoSEQ multiplex PCR, the repertoire was profiled, and TCRdb retains in-frame clones only, with some absent. The table has 100,000 or so clones, around 80% seen once. Source material: PBMCs. These receptors came from a female donor in good health and CMV-seropositive. CDR3s include the opening cysteine and the closing phenylalanine or tryptophan. D genes are given only for firm matches. Part of the rows lack a size; the others show once, few, many or a class for expanded clones.

D	V	size	J	DNA	CDR3
.	TRBV29-1	few	TRBJ1-1	TGCAGCGTTGTGAGACAGATAAACACTGAAGCTTTCTTT	CSVVRQINTEAFF
.	TRBV6-5	few	TRBJ1-5	TGTGCCAGCAGTTACGGTAGTCCTTGGCCCCAGCATTTT	CASSYGSPWPQHF
.	TRBV10-1	.	TRBJ1-1	TGCGCCAGCAGCCAGCGAGGATCCGAAGCTTTCTTT	CASSQRGSEAFF
TRBD2	TRBV18	.	TRBJ2-2	TGTGCCAGCTCAGGGACTAGCGGCGCGAACACCGGGGAGCTGTTTTTT	CASSGTSGANTGELFF
.	TRBV12-5	.	TRBJ2-1	TGTGCTAGTGGCAGACAACAGGGAGTTCGGTACAATGAGCAGTTCTTC	CASGRQQGVRYNEQFF
.	TRBV7-3	.	TRBJ1-2	TGTGCCAGCAGCTCCGACGTGGGGCGAGGTGGCTACACCTTC	CASSSDVGRGGYTF
TRBD1	TRBV5-1	.	TRBJ1-4	TGCGCCAGCAGCTCCACAGGGGGCAGTGGGGGCTATAATGAAAAACTGTTTTTT	CASSSTGGSGGYNEKLFF
.	TRBV7-8	once	TRBJ1-4	TGTGCCAGCAGCTCGAGGACAGCCTCTAATGAAAAACTGTTTTTT	CASSSRTASNEKLFF
TRBD2	TRBV5-4	.	TRBJ2-3	TGTGCCAGCAGCCAACCCCGCGGGGGTGCGAGAGATACGCAGTATTTT	CASSQPRGGARDTQYF
TRBD2	TRBV9	.	TRBJ2-7	TGTGCCAGCAGCGGTAGCGGGAGTGGGTACGAGCAGTACTTC	CASSGSGSGYEQYF
TRBD1	TRBV4-2	.	TRBJ2-5	TGTGCCAGCAGCCAAGGGACAGGGGTAGAGACCCAGTACTTC	CASSQGTGVETQYF
TRBD1	TRBV6-1	.	TRBJ1-6	TGTGCCAGCAGTGTCTCCCCAGGGGGACCCCTCCACTTT	CASSVSPGGPLHF
TRBD1	TRBV30	.	TRBJ2-7	TGTGCCTGGAGAAGACAGGGCTTCTATTACGAGCAGTACTTC	CAWRRQGFYYEQYF
.	TRBV4-2	.	TRBJ1-1	TGTGCCAGCAGCGGAAGTGGGGGGACTGAAGCTTTCTTT	CASSGSGGTEAFF
TRBD1	TRBV27	few	TRBJ2-5	TGTGCCAGCAGTTCACCCCGGGTCAGGGGGCGAGAGACCCAGTACTTC	CASSSPRVRGRETQYF
.	TRBV30	once	TRBJ1-2	TGTGCCTGGAGTGTAAGCCATTACTATGGCTACACCTTC	CAWSVSHYYGYTF
.	TRBV5-1	.	TRBJ2-7	TGCGTCATCAAGCAGAAGACAGCATACGAGCAGTACTTC	CVIKQKTAYEQYF
TRBD1	TRBV15	.	TRBJ2-2	TGTGCCACCAGCAGGGGACAGGGCCCCGGGGAGCTGTTTTTT	CATSRGQGPGELFF
.	TRBV7-3	.	TRBJ2-5	TGTGCCAGCAGCCCCTTGAAGGCCAGACGCCCCGGAGGGATTCAAGAGACCCAGTACTTC	CASSPLKARRPGGIQETQYF